This T cell receptor (beta chain) was observed in a study of T cells in women clearing cervical HPV infection. Profiling relied on immunoSEQ multiplex PCR, and the TCRdb table lists in-frame clones only, not all of them. The sample holds about 41,000 clones. With V trimmed by 0 bases and J by 5 bases, 4 bases remained unmatched. Per the germline V gene, CDR1 is SGHVS and CDR2 is FNYEAQ. The CDR3 runs 15 residues. Turning to this clone: Read coverage stops 3 residues before the CDR3 terminus; the germline J gene supplies the remainder.

The gene calls are TRBV7-6 and TRBJ2-3; TRBD1 agrees at 8 bases. Sequenced material: blood buffy coat. The sequence derives from a woman aged 18-70 years with a cervical HPV16 infection that either progressed to CIN3+ or cleared (not recorded which). The DNA read from the CDR3 is TGTGCCAGCAGCTTAGCTGGGACAGGTCAAGATACG. Translating it yields CASSLAGTGQDT. The whole CDR3 region reads CASSLAGTGQDTQYF. Complete variable domain (other parts from reference TRBV7-6 and TRBJ2-3): GAGVSQSPRYKVTKRGQDVALRCDPISGHVSLYWYRQALGQGPEFLTYFNYEAQQDKSGLPNDRFSAERPEGSISTLTIQRTEQRDSAMYRCASSLAGTGQDTQYFGPGTRLTVL.